The 5 T cell receptor beta chains below come from one sample, sequenced in a study of blood T cells in healthy people across ages. Combining a sample-barcoded 5' primer with a J-beta primer mix, a second PCR ran for about 7 to 11 cycles. TCRdb recomputed calls from the 5' RACE reads with MiXCR, one row per CDR3 protein. The sample records 750,000 to 850,000 distinct CDR3 sequences, around 25% being singletons. This same sample was also taken into another study, of T cells of mothers and their children.

Sequenced input: blood. The receptors were sampled from a boy younger than 18 in good health.

The sample holds a few counts of this clonotype. This rearrangement joins TRBV28 to TRBJ1-4; TRBD1 agrees at 10 bases. The trim removed 8 bases at V and 2 bases at J, leaving 5 bases unmatched. The CDR3 covers 15 residues. The germline CDR1 and CDR2 sequences are MDHEN and SYDVKM. CDR3 nucleotide sequence: TGTGCCAGCCGGGACAGGGGCCTTACTAATGAAAAACTGTTTTTT. As protein: CASRDRGLTNEKLFF.

The rearrangement joins TRBV27 to TRBJ1-3, with no clear D. V was trimmed by 5 bases and J by 0 bases, leaving 11 bases between them. The CDR3 extends over 15 amino acids. In germline, CDR1 is MNHEY, CDR2 SMNVEV (reference sequence). DNA of the CDR3: TGTGCCAGCAGTCCCGACGTAAACTCTGGAAACACCATATATTTT. The encoded protein is CASSPDVNSGNTIYF.

V gene TRBV28 combines with J gene TRBJ2-7; D gene ambiguous. Per the germline V gene, CDR1 is MDHEN and CDR2 is SYDVKM. Trimming stripped 3 bases from V and 6 bases from J, with 12 bases between. The CDR3 runs to 13 residues. The chain's CDR3 is CASSFGISSEQYF. For the CDR3, the DNA is TGTGCCAGCAGTTTTGGCATCTCGAGCGAGCAGTACTTC.

Remarks on this clonotype: Its ends do not fully match the called genes, so a read error is possible. The chain carries TRBV28 and TRBJ2-3; 7 bases are shared with TRBD1. The CDR3 covers 17 residues. Germline loops: CDR1 MDHEN, CDR2 SYDVKM. CDR3 DNA sequence: TGTGCCAGCAACTTAGGGGGCGTAGGAGAATGGGCAGATACACAGTATTTT. Translating it yields CASNLGGVGEWADTQYF.

This rearrangement joins TRBV29-1 to TRBJ2-2; D gene unclear. Trimming pared 0 bases from V and 1 base from J, leaving 12 bases between. Per germline, CDR1 SQVTM and CDR2 ANQGSEA. CDR3 size: 16 residues. CDR3 sequence reads: CSVEDRLSGNTGELFF. The CDR3 nucleotides are TGCAGCGTTGAAGATAGGTTGTCGGGGAACACCGGGGAGCTGTTTTTT.